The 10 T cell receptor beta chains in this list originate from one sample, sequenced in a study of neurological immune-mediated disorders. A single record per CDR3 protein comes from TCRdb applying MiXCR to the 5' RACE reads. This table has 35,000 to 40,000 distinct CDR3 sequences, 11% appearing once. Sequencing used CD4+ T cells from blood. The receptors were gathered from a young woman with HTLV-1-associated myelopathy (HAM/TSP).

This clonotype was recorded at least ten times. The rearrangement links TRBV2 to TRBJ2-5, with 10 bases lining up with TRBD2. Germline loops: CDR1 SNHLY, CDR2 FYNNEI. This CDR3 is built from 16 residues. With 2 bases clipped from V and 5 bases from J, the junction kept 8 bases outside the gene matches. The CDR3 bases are TGTGCCAGCAGTGAACGGCTAGCGGGGGTCGGGGAGACCCAGTACTTC. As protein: CASSERLAGVGETQYF. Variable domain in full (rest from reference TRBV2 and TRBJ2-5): EPEVTQTPSHQVTQMGQEVILRCVPISNHLYFYWYRQILGQKVEFLVSFYNNEISEKSEIFDDQFSVERPDGSNFTLKIRSTKLEDSAMYFCASSERLAGVGETQYFGPGTRLLVL.

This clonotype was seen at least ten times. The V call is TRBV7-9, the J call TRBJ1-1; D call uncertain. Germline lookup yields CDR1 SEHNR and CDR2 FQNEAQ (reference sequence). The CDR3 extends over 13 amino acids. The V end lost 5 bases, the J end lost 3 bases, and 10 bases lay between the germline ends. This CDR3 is CASSPRRDTEAFF. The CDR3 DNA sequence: TGTGCCAGCAGCCCACGGAGGGACACTGAAGCTTTCTTT.

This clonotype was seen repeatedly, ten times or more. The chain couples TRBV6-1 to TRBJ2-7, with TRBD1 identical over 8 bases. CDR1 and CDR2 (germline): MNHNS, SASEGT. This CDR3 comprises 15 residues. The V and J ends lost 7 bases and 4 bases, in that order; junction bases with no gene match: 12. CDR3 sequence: CASTLGQGYLYEQYF. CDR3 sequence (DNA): TGTGCCAGCACTTTAGGACAGGGATACCTTTACGAGCAGTACTTC.

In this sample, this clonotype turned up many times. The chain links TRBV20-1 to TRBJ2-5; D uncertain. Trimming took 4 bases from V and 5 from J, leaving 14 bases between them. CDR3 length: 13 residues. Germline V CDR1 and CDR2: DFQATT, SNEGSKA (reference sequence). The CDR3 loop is CSAILGSRETQYF. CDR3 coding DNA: TGCAGTGCTATCCTAGGTAGTCGGGAGACCCAGTACTTC.

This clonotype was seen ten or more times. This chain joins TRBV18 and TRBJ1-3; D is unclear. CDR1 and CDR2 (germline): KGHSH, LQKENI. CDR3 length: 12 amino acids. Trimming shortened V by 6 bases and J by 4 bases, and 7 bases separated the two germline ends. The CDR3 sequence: CASSLDGNTIYF. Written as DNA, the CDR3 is TGTGCCAGCTCGTTAGACGGAAACACCATATATTTT.

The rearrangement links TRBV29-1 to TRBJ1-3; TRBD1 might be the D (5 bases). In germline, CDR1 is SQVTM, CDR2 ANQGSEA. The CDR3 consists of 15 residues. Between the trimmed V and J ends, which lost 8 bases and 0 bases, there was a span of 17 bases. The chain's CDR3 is CSIGGMGASGNTIYF. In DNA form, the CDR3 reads TGCAGCATTGGGGGGATGGGAGCCTCTGGAAACACCATATATTTT.

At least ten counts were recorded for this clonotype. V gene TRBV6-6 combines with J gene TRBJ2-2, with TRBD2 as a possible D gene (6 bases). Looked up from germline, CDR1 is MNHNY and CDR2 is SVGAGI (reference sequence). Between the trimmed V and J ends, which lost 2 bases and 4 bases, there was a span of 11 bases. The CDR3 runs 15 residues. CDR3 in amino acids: CASSYSGGVTGELFF. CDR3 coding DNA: TGTGCCAGCAGTTACAGCGGCGGGGTCACCGGGGAGCTGTTTTTT.

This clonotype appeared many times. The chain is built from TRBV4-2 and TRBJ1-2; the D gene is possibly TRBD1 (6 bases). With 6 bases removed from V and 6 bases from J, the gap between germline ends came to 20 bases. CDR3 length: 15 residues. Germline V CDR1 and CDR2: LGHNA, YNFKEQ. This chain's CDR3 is CASSDGTTLLNGYTF. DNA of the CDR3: TGTGCCAGCAGTGACGGGACAACCCTTCTGAATGGCTACACCTTC.

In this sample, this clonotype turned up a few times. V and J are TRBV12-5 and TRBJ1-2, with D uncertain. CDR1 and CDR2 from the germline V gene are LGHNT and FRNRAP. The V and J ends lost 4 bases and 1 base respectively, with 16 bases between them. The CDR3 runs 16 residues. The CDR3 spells CASGSRLTTLNYGYTF. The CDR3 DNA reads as TGTGCTAGTGGTTCCCGGCTGACAACGCTTAACTATGGCTACACCTTC.

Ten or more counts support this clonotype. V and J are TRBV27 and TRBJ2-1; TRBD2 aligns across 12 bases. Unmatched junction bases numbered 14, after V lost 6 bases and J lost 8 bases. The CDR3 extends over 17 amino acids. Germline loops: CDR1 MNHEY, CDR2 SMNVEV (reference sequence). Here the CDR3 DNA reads TGTGCCAGCAGCCGCGAGCTTACTAGCGGGGGGCGGGATGAGCAGTTCTTC. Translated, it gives CASSRELTSGGRDEQFF.